This T cell receptor (beta chain) was sequenced in a study of blood T cell repertoires in COVID-19. Turning to the study itself: The United States, Italy and Spain supplied acute and convalescent COVID-19 samples. Sources were T cells, B-cell-depleted T cells, or PBMCs; the material itself was cDNA or gDNA.

The authors' processing: By means of reference gene primer amplification, nucleated cell counts were estimated. The data were produced by immunoSEQ multiplex PCR, yet TCRdb's version contains in-frame clones alone and is incomplete. V and J calls and clone size follow that table, whereas D and trimming were derived from the DNA. The sample holds fewer than 200,000 clones, more than 75% seen once. The sample was peripheral blood. This receptor was obtained from a man aged 35-49 years with active or convalescent COVID-19.

The CDR3, as DNA: TGTGCCAGCAGTTACTTTACAGGGGGTTATGATGGCTACACCTTC. It yields the protein CASSYFTGGYDGYTF. V usage is TRBV6-6 and J usage is TRBJ1-2; 8 bases match TRBD1. Germline V gives CDR1 MNHNY, CDR2 SVGAGI (reference sequence). With 1 base clipped from V and 6 bases from J, the junction kept 7 bases outside the gene matches. The CDR3 extends over 15 amino acids.